A single sample is the source of the 28 T cell receptor beta chains below, sequenced in a study of blood T cell repertoires in COVID-19. Clones were sequenced by immunoSEQ multiplex PCR, and TCRdb holds only the in-frame ones, with some missing. The sample includes 430,000 or so clones, about 90% of them seen just once. Sequencing was performed on peripheral blood. The receptors come from a young man with COVID-19, enrolled during active disease.

V usage is TRBV28 and J usage is TRBJ2-7; D gene unclear. CDR1 is MDHEN and CDR2 is SYDVKM in the germline V gene. Trimming pared 6 bases from V and 6 bases from J, leaving 15 bases between. The CDR3 runs 13 residues. The CDR3 loop reads CASSPVTVREQYF. The CDR3, as DNA: TGTGCCAGCAGCCCTGTTACGGTGCGCGAGCAGTACTTC.

The J gene is TRBJ2-1, the V gene TRBV28; D is possibly TRBD1 (5 bases). V was shortened by 1 base and J by 4 bases, with 11 bases between the two germline ends. In germline, CDR1 is MDHEN, CDR2 SYDVKM. This CDR3 contains 15 residues. In DNA, the CDR3 is TGTGCCAGCAGTTTATTCCAGGGTCAATACAATGAGCAGTTCTTC. It yields the protein CASSLFQGQYNEQFF. The full variable domain, rest sourced from reference TRBV28 and TRBJ2-1, is DVKVTQSSRYLVKRTGEKVFLECVQDMDHENMFWYRQDPGLGLRLIYFSYDVKMKEKGDIPEGYSVSREKKERFSLILESASTNQTSMYLCASSLFQGQYNEQFFGPGTRLTVL.

The chain carries TRBV2 and TRBJ2-1; possibly TRBD2 for D (5 bases). V lost 1 base and J lost 6, with 16 bases in between. The germline gives CDR1 SNHLY, CDR2 FYNNEI. This CDR3 region has 16 residues. The CDR3 coding sequence is TGTGCCAGCAGTGAAGGCCATAGCGCAAATTTCAATGAGCAGTTCTTC. Translated, it gives CASSEGHSANFNEQFF.

The chain uses TRBV18 and TRBJ2-5, with 7 bases lining up with TRBD1. Germline CDR1 and CDR2: KGHSH and LQKENI. This CDR3 comprises 14 residues. With 4 bases clipped from V and 10 bases from J, the junction kept 12 bases outside the gene matches. In DNA, the CDR3 is TGTGCCAGCTCACTAGGGACGGCCTCAGGGGGCCAGTACTTC. Translated, it gives CASSLGTASGGQYF.

The V and J genes are TRBV2 and TRBJ2-7, with D possibly being TRBD2 (6 bases). CDR3 length equals 14 residues. The germline V gene has CDR1 SNHLY and CDR2 FYNNEI. V lost 8 bases, J lost 1 base, and 15 bases lay in between. The CDR3 loop reads CASERLDGSYEQYF. CDR3 bases: TGTGCCAGCGAAAGACTAGACGGGTCCTACGAGCAGTACTTC. Based on the CDR3 plus reference TRBV2 and TRBJ2-7, the full variable domain is EPEVTQTPSHQVTQMGQEVILRCVPISNHLYFYWYRQILGQKVEFLVSFYNNEISEKSEIFDDQFSVERPDGSNFTLKIRSTKLEDSAMYFCASERLDGSYEQYFGPGTRLTVT.

The V call is TRBV29-1, the J call TRBJ2-7; TRBD1 aligns across 9 bases. CDR3 length: 14 amino acids. V trimming: 6 bases; J trimming: 6 bases; junction bases outside the gene matches: 12. CDR1 is SQVTM and CDR2 is ANQGSEA in the germline V gene. This CDR3 reads CSVRRDREYSEQYF. For the CDR3, the DNA is TGCAGCGTAAGAAGGGACAGGGAATATAGCGAGCAGTACTTC.

The chain is built from TRBV6-1 and TRBJ2-1, with 8 nucleotides matching TRBD2. CDR3 size: 17 residues. V lost 3 bases, J lost 5 bases, and 12 bases stayed unmatched. Per germline, CDR1 MNHNS and CDR2 SASEGT. The DNA of the CDR3 is TGTGCCAGCAGTGATTTGTTTGCGGGGGGCGTCGACAATGAGCAGTTCTTC. Residues: CASSDLFAGGVDNEQFF.

V is TRBV4-1 and J is TRBJ2-1, with 10 nucleotides matching TRBD1. The germline CDR1 and CDR2 sequences are MGHRA and YSYEKL. The CDR3 spans 14 residues. The ends lost 3 bases at V and 4 bases at J; junction bases unmatched: 0. CDR3 protein: CASSQDRGYNEQFF. For the CDR3, the DNA is TGCGCCAGCAGCCAGGACAGGGGGTACAATGAGCAGTTCTTC.

This clone has a single count. The rearrangement uses TRBV9 and TRBJ1-3, with a possible D match to TRBD1 (6 bases). The V end lost 4 bases, the J end lost 2 bases, and 19 bases lay between the germline ends. The CDR3 has 17 amino acids. Germline-derived CDR1 and CDR2 are SGDLS and YYNGEE. CDR3 sequence: CASSLQGNSGTGNTIYF. The CDR3 coding sequence is TGTGCCAGCAGCCTACAGGGAAACTCAGGTACTGGAAACACCATATATTTT.

V and J are TRBV10-3 and TRBJ2-3; possibly TRBD1 for D (5 bases). Germline V CDR1 and CDR2: ENHRY, SYGVKD. Trimming removed 9 bases at V and 1 base at J, with 8 bases between. CDR3 length: 12 amino acids. The CDR3 DNA reads as TGTGCCATAGGGGTTGGCACAGATACGCAGTATTTT. Translation: CAIGVGTDTQYF.

The chain employs TRBV4-1 and TRBJ1-5; D call uncertain. This CDR3 comprises 18 residues. Germline values: CDR1 MGHRA, CDR2 YSYEKL. Deletions cut 0 bases from V and 4 bases from J, with 19 bases between. The CDR3 region has the DNA TGCGCCAGCAGCCAAGATCGGTCGAGACACACTTTGAATCAGCCCCAGCATTTT. Its translation is CASSQDRSRHTLNQPQHF.

The V and J genes are TRBV20-1 and TRBJ1-4, with 7 nucleotides matching TRBD1. V lost 3 bases to trimming and J lost 7 bases; unmatched junction nucleotides: 8. Germline V gives CDR1 DFQATT, CDR2 SNEGSKA (reference sequence). The CDR3 has 14 amino acids. In DNA, the CDR3 is TGCAGTGCTAGTCCAAGGACAGGAGGTGAAAAACTGTTTTTT. Its translation is CSASPRTGGEKLFF.

The gene calls are TRBV6-5 and TRBJ2-5; 7 bases agree with TRBD1. Per germline, CDR1 MNHEY and CDR2 SVGAGI. There are 12 residues in the CDR3. Losses at the gene ends were 8 bases for V and 3 bases for J; bases not matched to a gene: 3. The CDR3 sequence is CASGQVKETQYF. CDR3 coding DNA: TGTGCCAGCGGACAGGTTAAAGAGACCCAGTACTTC.

The chain combines TRBV11-3 with TRBJ1-4, with D unresolved. The germline V and J ends were trimmed by 1 base and 3 bases, with 9 bases remaining between them. The CDR3 contains 15 residues. Germline V CDR1 and CDR2: SGHNT, YENEEA. DNA of the CDR3: TGTGCCAGCAGCTTAGGGGAGTTCGCTAATGAAAAACTGTTTTTT. Residues: CASSLGEFANEKLFF.

The CDR3 loop reads CASSLGTGVYNEQFF. In nucleotides, the CDR3 is TGCGCCAGCAGCTTGGGAACGGGAGTTTACAATGAGCAGTTCTTC. The chain uses TRBV5-1 and TRBJ2-1, with D possibly being TRBD2 (6 bases). Trimming took off 0 bases at V and 4 bases at J, with 11 bases between the two ends. Germline V gives CDR1 SGHRS, CDR2 YFSETQ. The CDR3 covers 15 residues.

On this clone itself: At one boundary the junction diverges from the germline segment, which might be a read error. This chain links TRBV6-5 with TRBJ2-7; 8 nucleotides align to TRBD1. The CDR3 runs to 15 residues. Germline values: CDR1 MNHEY, CDR2 SVGAGI. As DNA, the CDR3 is TGTGCCACGAGAGGGTACGGGACAGGTTCCTCCGAGCAGTACTTC. Its protein is CATRGYGTGSSEQYF.

V usage is TRBV15 and J usage is TRBJ1-1; the D is unclear. Trimming took 0 bases from V and 1 from J, leaving 3 bases between them. The CDR3 contains 13 residues. Germline CDR1 and CDR2: LNHNV and YYDKDF (reference sequence). The CDR3 nucleotides are TGTGCCACCAGCAGAGACCAGAACACTGAAGCTTTCTTT. Protein: CATSRDQNTEAFF.

The rearrangement uses TRBV7-6 and TRBJ2-6; 7 nucleotides line up with TRBD1. V trimming: 4 bases; J trimming: 2 bases; junction bases outside the gene matches: 5. CDR3 length: 16 residues. Looked up from germline, CDR1 is SGHVS and CDR2 is FNYEAQ. CDR3 in amino acids: CASSSPTGTGANVLTF. The DNA for the CDR3 is TGTGCCAGCAGCTCCCCGACAGGGACTGGGGCCAACGTCCTGACTTTC.

The chain carries TRBV11-2 and TRBJ2-3, with 12 nucleotides matching TRBD2. This CDR3 is built from 18 residues. Trimming cost V 6 bases and J 6 bases; bases outside gene matches: 16. Per germline, CDR1 SGHAT and CDR2 FQNNGV. DNA for the CDR3: TGTGCCAGCAGTCAAGCACCGGGACTAGCGGGTGCAGGGGATACGCAGTATTTT. The encoded protein is CASSQAPGLAGAGDTQYF.

The J gene is TRBJ1-1, the V gene TRBV19; D unresolved. V shed 1 base and J shed 3 bases, with 12 bases lying between them. CDR3 length: 15 residues. Germline CDR1 is LNHDA and CDR2 is SQIVND (reference sequence). Here the CDR3 reads CASSIGRVTDTEAFF. For the CDR3, the DNA is TGTGCCAGTAGTATAGGGAGGGTGACCGACACTGAAGCTTTCTTT.

CDR3 nucleotides: TGTGCCAGCAGTGAGGATCAGGGGGCGCGGTCAGATACGCAGTATTTT. It codes for CASSEDQGARSDTQYF. The chain links TRBV2 to TRBJ2-3; TRBD1 aligns across 8 bases. Unmatched junction bases numbered 9, after V lost 3 bases and J lost 4 bases. This CDR3 is built from 16 residues. CDR1 is SNHLY and CDR2 is FYNNEI in the germline V gene.

The rearrangement joins TRBV7-2 to TRBJ2-3; the match to TRBD2 covers 8 bases. CDR3 length equals 16 residues. The V gene end was trimmed by 3 bases and the J gene end by 11 bases; junction bases not matched to a gene: 16. Germline V gives CDR1 SGHTA, CDR2 FQGNSA. The CDR3 sequence: CASSFTTSASPRGQYF. CDR3 bases: TGTGCCAGCAGCTTCACGACTAGCGCTAGCCCGAGGGGGCAGTATTTT. The full variable domain, rest sourced from reference TRBV7-2 and TRBJ2-3, is GAGVSQSPSNKVTEKGKDVELRCDPISGHTALYWYRQSLGQGLEFLIYFQGNSAPDKSGLPSDRFSAERTGGSVSTLTIQRTQQEDSAVYLCASSFTTSASPRGQYFGPGTRLTVL.

The V call is TRBV12-1, the J call TRBJ1-1; TRBD1, as called in the table, went unchecked against the DNA. TRBV12-1 represents a pseudogene. This CDR3 is 14 amino acids long. CDR3 in amino acids: CASSFSYRSLVAFF. In nucleotides, the CDR3 is TGTGCCAGCAGCTTTTCTTACAGAAGCCTTGTCGCTTTCTTT.

The J gene is TRBJ2-1, the V gene TRBV10-1, with 10 bases fitting TRBD2. The germline gives CDR1 WNHNN, CDR2 SYGVQD (reference sequence). Trimming removed 5 bases from V and 7 bases from J; junction bases left unmatched: 8. The CDR3 contains 15 residues. The DNA of the CDR3 is TGCGCCAGCAGTATGACTAGCGGGTCTCAAAATGAGCAGTTCTTC. Protein: CASSMTSGSQNEQFF.

The CDR3 loop reads CASSPRLAGNEQFF. DNA for the CDR3: TGTGCCAGCAGTCCGCGACTAGCGGGTAATGAGCAGTTCTTC. This chain joins TRBV27 and TRBJ2-1; 10 bases are shared with TRBD2. Germline V gene data show CDR1 as MNHEY and CDR2 as SMNVEV (reference sequence). There are 14 residues in the CDR3. J was trimmed by 7 bases and V by 5 bases; bases with no gene match: 5.

The V gene is TRBV19, the J gene TRBJ2-6; the match to TRBD1 covers 9 bases. V trimming: 3 bases; J trimming: 2 bases; junction bases outside the gene matches: 5. In germline, CDR1 is LNHDA, CDR2 SQIVND (reference sequence). The CDR3 consists of 17 residues. The CDR3 loop reads CASSITGQGPGANVLTF. For the CDR3, the DNA is TGTGCCAGTAGTATCACGGGACAGGGTCCTGGGGCCAACGTCCTGACTTTC.

This clone was counted a single time. Other DNA sequences within the sample encode an identical CDR3. The CDR3 region has the DNA TGTGCCAGCAGCTATGGGACTAGCGGGAGTTACGAGCAGTACTTC. Translating it yields CASSYGTSGSYEQYF. The chain recombines TRBV6-5 with TRBJ2-7; 14 bases line up with TRBD2. The CDR3 is 15 residues long. V gave up 6 bases and J gave up 4 bases; unmatched junction bases: 5. Germline-derived CDR1 and CDR2 are MNHEY and SVGAGI.

This sequence joins TRBV7-9 and TRBJ2-3; 9 nucleotides agree with TRBD2. Germline CDR1 SEHNR, CDR2 FQNEAQ (reference sequence). The CDR3 is made up of 16 amino acids. With 3 bases clipped from V and 5 bases from J, the junction kept 9 bases outside the gene matches. The CDR3 spells CASSLRTSADRDTQYF. CDR3 sequence (DNA): TGTGCCAGCAGCTTGAGGACTAGCGCCGACCGAGATACGCAGTATTTT.